The 30 T cell receptor beta chains below all came from one sample that was sequenced in a study of cytomegalovirus exposure and HLA in healthy donors. It was with 60 Vbeta and 13 Jbeta primers that the PCR ran. Repertoires were generated with immunoSEQ multiplex PCR, while TCRdb's copy carries only in-frame clones and drops some. Counted here are about 130,000 clones, more than 65% occurring once; the ten biggest clones make up approximately 2.6%. Material for sequencing was PBMCs. The receptors were sampled from a man aged 50-60 years in good health and CMV-seronegative.

The V gene is TRBV4-2, the J gene TRBJ2-3; 8 nucleotides align to TRBD2. CDR1 and CDR2 from the germline V gene are LGHNA and YNFKEQ. CDR3 length: 17 amino acids. Germline trimming cut 0 bases from V and 1 base from J; bases unmatched to any gene: 6. In DNA form, the CDR3 reads TGTGCCAGCAGCCAAGATGGAGCGGGGGCCGGCACAGATACGCAGTATTTT. Translated, it gives CASSQDGAGAGTDTQYF.

This clone appeared a single time. The V and J genes are TRBV9 and TRBJ2-3; D is possibly TRBD1 (5 bases). This CDR3 is 16 amino acids long. V was pared by 3 bases and J by 1 base, with 15 bases between. Germline values: CDR1 SGDLS, CDR2 YYNGEE. The CDR3 DNA sequence: TGTGCCAGCAGCGGACAGACATCCCCAGGCACAGATACGCAGTATTTT. Protein: CASSGQTSPGTDTQYF.

This clone was detected a few times. The chain uses TRBV5-1 and TRBJ1-1; 8 bases line up with TRBD1. CDR1 is SGHRS and CDR2 is YFSETQ in the germline V gene. The CDR3 consists of 14 residues. J lost 5 bases, V lost 4 bases, and 7 bases had no gene match. The CDR3: CASSERQGKTEAFF. CDR3 DNA: TGCGCCAGCAGCGAACGACAGGGGAAAACTGAAGCTTTCTTT.

The rearrangement links TRBV5-1 to TRBJ2-7; 12 bases match TRBD1. Germline V CDR1 and CDR2: SGHRS, YFSETQ. This CDR3 region has 16 residues. Trimming took 6 bases from V and 5 from J; bases not matched to a gene: 12. The CDR3: CASTPGGGQGAHEQYF. The CDR3, as DNA: TGCGCCAGCACCCCCGGGGGGGGACAGGGGGCCCACGAGCAGTACTTC.

The chain recombines TRBV6-1 with TRBJ1-2; tentative D call: TRBD1 (5 bases). Trimming took 5 bases from V and 2 from J, leaving 12 bases between them. The germline CDR1 and CDR2 sequences are MNHNS and SASEGT. The CDR3 extends over 14 amino acids. The chain's CDR3 is CASSHPGVNYGYTF. The DNA of the CDR3 is TGTGCCAGCAGTCATCCGGGGGTGAACTATGGCTACACCTTC.

The chain carries TRBV10-3 and TRBJ2-5; 7 bases fit TRBD1. The end of the DNA is better explained by TRBJ2-7, so the J call may be wrong. Germline V CDR1 and CDR2: ENHRY, SYGVKD. This CDR3 comprises 15 residues. CDR3 in amino acids: CAISDSTGTVYEQYF. DNA of the CDR3: TGTGCCATCAGTGACTCAACCGGGACAGTATACGAGCAGTACTTC.

The V call is TRBV2, the J call TRBJ1-1; a weak D match, TRBD1 (5 bases). The germline V gene encodes CDR1 SNHLY and CDR2 FYNNEI. Trimming shortened V by 6 bases and J by 1 base, and 6 bases separated the two germline ends. This CDR3 has 12 residues. This CDR3 reads CASRGPNTEAFF. DNA for the CDR3: TGTGCCAGCAGGGGGCCGAACACTGAAGCTTTCTTT.

CDR3 loop: CASSSTVIYEQYF. The CDR3 DNA sequence: TGTGCCAGTAGTTCGACAGTGATCTACGAGCAGTACTTC. The V and J genes are TRBV19 and TRBJ2-5, with D perhaps matching TRBD1 (5 bases). The end of the DNA fits TRBJ2-7 better, so the J call may be wrong. This CDR3 is built from 13 residues. The germline CDR1 and CDR2 sequences are LNHDA and SQIVND (reference sequence).

This sequence joins TRBV19 and TRBJ1-1, with TRBD1 identical over 7 bases. Losses at the gene ends were 5 bases for V and 5 bases for J; bases not matched to a gene: 8. Germline values: CDR1 LNHDA, CDR2 SQIVND (reference sequence). This CDR3 contains 14 residues. The CDR3 region is CASSGQAWGTEAFF. Here the CDR3 DNA reads TGTGCCAGTAGTGGACAGGCTTGGGGGACTGAAGCTTTCTTT.

This clone occurred once. This chain uses TRBV9 with TRBJ1-2, with 9 bases aligning to TRBD1. Germline V lookup: CDR1 SGDLS, CDR2 YYNGEE. Trimming cost V 4 bases and J 2 bases; bases outside gene matches: 6. CDR3 length equals 15 residues. The CDR3 DNA follows: TGTGCCAGCAGCCCTCGGACAGGGGCCAACTATGGCTACACCTTC. Translating gives CASSPRTGANYGYTF.

V gene TRBV4-1 combines with J gene TRBJ2-7, with D maybe TRBD2 (6 bases). Trimming took off 1 base at V and 0 bases at J, with 16 bases between the two ends. The germline CDR1 and CDR2 sequences are MGHRA and YSYEKL. The CDR3 contains 17 residues. CDR3: CASSQVGGRGLSYEQYF. The CDR3 bases are TGCGCCAGCAGCCAAGTGGGTGGGCGGGGCCTCTCCTACGAGCAGTACTTC.

The chain joins TRBV7-2 to TRBJ1-2; TRBD1 matches at 8 bases. The CDR3 runs to 16 residues. CDR1 and CDR2 from the germline V gene are SGHTA and FQGNSA. Trimming at V came to 4 bases and at J to 7 bases, leaving 14 bases not matched to a gene. The CDR3 is CASSWTLQGGSTGYTF. The DNA of the CDR3 is TGTGCCAGCAGCTGGACGCTACAGGGGGGTTCGACTGGCTACACCTTC. The complete variable domain, with remaining parts taken from reference TRBV7-2 and TRBJ1-2, reads GAGVSQSPSNKVTEKGKDVELRCDPISGHTALYWYRQSLGQGLEFLIYFQGNSAPDKSGLPSDRFSAERTGGSVSTLTIQRTQQEDSAVYLCASSWTLQGGSTGYTFGSGTRLTVV.

The rearrangement uses TRBV19 and TRBJ2-3; 8 nucleotides line up with TRBD2. V lost 3 bases, J lost 1 base, and 6 bases stayed unmatched. The CDR3 runs 16 residues. Germline-derived CDR1 and CDR2 are LNHDA and SQIVND (reference sequence). The chain's CDR3 is CASSMLRRGGTDTQYF. The CDR3, as DNA: TGTGCCAGTAGTATGCTTAGGCGGGGGGGCACAGATACGCAGTATTTT. Combining the CDR3 with reference TRBV19 and TRBJ2-3 gives the whole variable domain DGGITQSPKYLFRKEGQNVTLSCEQNLNHDAMYWYRQDPGQGLRLIYYSQIVNDFQKGDIAEGYSVSREKKESFPLTVTSAQKNPTAFYLCASSMLRRGGTDTQYFGPGTRLTVL.

This chain links TRBV10-3 with TRBJ1-1; the match to TRBD1 covers 8 bases. The CDR3 runs 17 residues. Trimming at V came to 1 base and at J to 1 base, leaving 8 bases not matched to a gene. Germline V CDR1 and CDR2: ENHRY, SYGVKD. Here the CDR3 reads CAISELDRVGGNTEAFF. The CDR3 region has the DNA TGTGCCATCAGTGAGTTGGACAGGGTGGGGGGGAACACTGAAGCTTTCTTT.

The V gene is TRBV23-1, the J gene TRBJ1-2, with 9 nucleotides matching TRBD1. TRBV23-1 is labeled an ORF, and its function is uncertain. The CDR3 has 15 residues. Germline trimming cut 0 bases from V and 8 bases from J; bases unmatched to any gene: 7. DNA for the CDR3: TGCGCCAGCAGTCAATCGAGGGGACAGGGTATGGGCTACACCTTC. It specifies CASSQSRGQGMGYTF.

Details on this clone: Other DNA sequences in this sample translate to the same CDR3. V is TRBV5-1 and J is TRBJ1-1; 7 nucleotides match TRBD1. The junction had 5 bases not matched to a gene; V was cut back by 4 bases and J by 2 bases. The CDR3 covers 14 residues. Germline V CDR1 and CDR2: SGHRS, YFSETQ. As DNA, the CDR3 is TGCGCCAGCAGCAGGGACAGTCAAAACACTGAAGCTTTCTTT. Its protein is CASSRDSQNTEAFF. Variable domain in full (rest from reference TRBV5-1 and TRBJ1-1): KAGVTQTPRYLIKTRGQQVTLSCSPISGHRSVSWYQQTPGQGLQFLFEYFSETQRNKGNFPGRFSGRQFSNSRSEMNVSTLELGDSALYLCASSRDSQNTEAFFGQGTRLTVV.

This chain's CDR3 is CASSQPLAGSPYEQYF. CDR3 coding DNA: TGTGCCAGCAGCCAGCCCCTAGCGGGGAGCCCCTACGAGCAGTACTTC. This chain links TRBV4-2 with TRBJ2-7, with 9 bases aligning to TRBD2. The CDR3 covers 16 residues. Looked up from germline, CDR1 is LGHNA and CDR2 is YNFKEQ. V was pared by 3 bases and J by 2 bases, with 8 bases of the junction left unmatched.

V gene TRBV15 combines with J gene TRBJ1-4, with 8 nucleotides matching TRBD1. Looked up from germline, CDR1 is LNHNV and CDR2 is YYDKDF (reference sequence). J was trimmed by 4 bases and V by 3 bases; bases with no gene match: 7. The CDR3 is made up of 16 amino acids. The CDR3 loop reads CATSRSPGGNNEKLFF. Written as DNA, the CDR3 is TGTGCCACCAGCAGGAGCCCAGGGGGCAATAATGAAAAACTGTTTTTT.

For the CDR3, the DNA is TGCGCCAGCAGCCCAAGCCTAAGTCCTAGACCTGGAAACACCATATATTTT. This codes for CASSPSLSPRPGNTIYF. The chain is built from TRBV4-3 and TRBJ1-3; D ambiguous. Germline assignment: CDR1 LGHNA and CDR2 YSLEER. The CDR3 sequence is 17 residues long. V gave up 4 bases and J gave up 2 bases, with 18 bases separating them.

The rearrangement uses TRBV4-2 and TRBJ2-1; 10 bases fit TRBD2. The V gene's germline CDR1 is LGHNA and CDR2 YNFKEQ. CDR3 length: 19 residues. Trimming took 2 bases from V and 9 from J; bases not matched to a gene: 19. CDR3: CASSQLGGGATSGLGEQFF. For the CDR3, the DNA is TGTGCCAGCAGCCAATTGGGAGGGGGGGCGACTAGCGGGTTGGGTGAGCAGTTCTTC.

This clone was seen once. J is TRBJ1-1 and V is TRBV27; weak D call: TRBD1 (6 bases). Germline V gene lookup returns CDR1 MNHEY and CDR2 SMNVEV (reference sequence). This CDR3 has 13 amino acids. Trimming cost V 6 bases and J 6 bases, with 14 bases left between them. CDR3 in DNA: TGTGCCAGCAGCCAGGGGTCGGGGCCTGAAGCTTTCTTT. It encodes CASSQGSGPEAFF.

This clone was seen a single time. V usage is TRBV6-5 and J usage is TRBJ2-1; D remains ambiguous. The CDR3 has 16 residues. Trimming removed 2 bases at V and 4 bases at J, with 15 bases between. Germline lookup yields CDR1 MNHEY and CDR2 SVGAGI. The CDR3 is CASSYQTRLEYNEQFF. Written as DNA, the CDR3 is TGTGCCAGCAGTTACCAAACGCGGTTGGAATACAATGAGCAGTTCTTC.

The rearrangement joins TRBV5-1 to TRBJ1-4; 12 positions agree with TRBD1. The CDR3 has 16 amino acids. Germline lookup yields CDR1 SGHRS and CDR2 YFSETQ. V lost 4 bases, J lost 8 bases, and 9 bases stayed unmatched. CDR3 nucleotides: TGCGCCAGCAGCACCCAGGGACAGGGGGCAAGGGAAAAACTGTTTTTT. Translation: CASSTQGQGAREKLFF.

The rearrangement links TRBV5-6 to TRBJ2-7; the match to TRBD1 covers 7 bases. Germline CDR1 and CDR2: SGHDT and YYEEEE. This CDR3 has 15 residues. V lost 0 bases to trimming and J lost 3 bases; unmatched junction nucleotides: 6. As DNA, the CDR3 is TGTGCCAGCAGCTTGGGACAGGGATGGAGCTACGAGCAGTACTTC. Amino acid sequence: CASSLGQGWSYEQYF.

The chain recombines TRBV5-6 with TRBJ2-3, with 8 bases that match TRBD2. Germline V lookup: CDR1 SGHDT, CDR2 YYEEEE. Germline trimming cut 4 bases from V and 1 base from J; bases unmatched to any gene: 8. The CDR3 is 16 residues long. In nucleotides, the CDR3 is TGTGCCAGCAGCCTGTCGGGGGGGGAGGGCACAGATACGCAGTATTTT. Encoded protein: CASSLSGGEGTDTQYF.

The chain recombines TRBV15 with TRBJ2-2, with D possibly TRBD2 on 5 matching bases. V was pared by 0 bases and J by 5 bases, with 7 bases between. The length of the CDR3 is 14 residues. Germline values: CDR1 LNHNV, CDR2 YYDKDF (reference sequence). The CDR3 DNA reads TGTGCCACCAGCAGAGATACGGGGACCGGGGAGCTGTTTTTT. As protein: CATSRDTGTGELFF.

The chain has TRBV25-1 and TRBJ1-6; D remains unclear. The V gene lost 3 bases and the J gene lost 7 bases, with 10 bases spanning the gap. Germline V lookup: CDR1 MGHDK, CDR2 SYGVNS. The CDR3 runs 14 residues. The CDR3 DNA sequence: TGTGCCAGCAGTGAGGCCATGGTGAATTCACCCCTCCACTTT. Protein: CASSEAMVNSPLHF.

This chain joins TRBV4-2 and TRBJ2-4; 8 nucleotides align to TRBD1. The V segment lost 0 bases and the J segment 0 bases; nucleotides outside the gene matches: 7. The CDR3 consists of 18 residues. The germline V gene encodes CDR1 LGHNA and CDR2 YNFKEQ. The CDR3: CASSQDAEQGVAKNIQYF. The CDR3 DNA follows: TGTGCCAGCAGCCAAGATGCCGAACAGGGGGTAGCCAAAAACATTCAGTACTTC.

The chain links TRBV27 to TRBJ1-5, with D possibly TRBD1 on 5 matching bases. V was trimmed by 4 bases and J by 9 bases, leaving 13 bases between them. Germline V gene data show CDR1 as MNHEY and CDR2 as SMNVEV (reference sequence). This CDR3 has 13 residues. The CDR3 sequence: CASSSPIGGPQHF. CDR3 in DNA: TGTGCCAGCAGTTCCCCTATCGGGGGGCCCCAGCATTTT.

The chain is built from TRBV10-2 and TRBJ1-1; 9 bases match TRBD1. Germline-derived CDR1 and CDR2 are WSHSY and SAAADI. The CDR3 sequence is 14 residues long. J gave up 4 bases and V 7 bases, and 7 bases lay outside the gene matches. The CDR3 is CASNRQGVGTEAFF. CDR3 DNA sequence: TGCGCCAGCAACCGACAGGGGGTGGGCACTGAAGCTTTCTTT.